The sequence of this TCR beta chain was determined in a study of CD8+ T cells in alopecia areata. Sequencing used cDNA as its template, made by extracting RNA and reverse transcribing it. TCRdb's table, derived via immunoSEQ multiplex PCR, lists solely in-frame clones and lacks some. This table has 180,000 or so clones, roughly 63% appearing once. Researchers gathered lesional scalp punch biopsies and peripheral blood from patients with alopecia areata. Turning to this clone: Antigen: not known.

Study-wide points: Lesional tissue from the scalp (especially in alopecia totalis/universalis) showed higher clonality than normal scalp.

Germline-derived CDR1 and CDR2 are GTSNPN and SVGIG (reference sequence). V was clipped by 0 bases and J by 4 bases; unmatched bases: 3. CDR3 length: 15 amino acids. V and J are TRBV30 and TRBJ1-5; 10 bases fit TRBD1. The sample consisted of CD4+ T cells sorted from blood, taken at week 0. This TCR was recovered from a human donor with alopecia areata. The CDR3 DNA is TGTGCCTGGAGTGTTCCGGGACAGGGGAATCAGCCCCAGCATTTT. Residues: CAWSVPGQGNQPQHF.